The entry below describes one T cell receptor (beta chain). Its target is unknown. The data originate from a study of vaccination and CD4 T cells after COVID-19. Turning to the study itself: Samples taken post-COVID came a median around 100 days after diagnosis, ranging from 35 to 161.

This CDR3 is built from 15 residues. Germline CDR1 and CDR2: SGHTA and FQGNSA. Trimming left V 5 bases short and J 0 bases short, with 11 bases between. Broader study findings: In convalescent patients, a median 86.3% of post-vaccine SARS-CoV-2-reactive clones appeared only after vaccination.

Sequencing of the DNA from cultured CD4+ T cells was carried out with the Oncomine TCR Beta short-read assay. One entry per CDR3 protein results from TCRdb running MiXCR on the PCR reads. The table records some 12,000 distinct CDR3 sequences, roughly 75% of them present only once. The treatment here: approximately 9-day PBMC culture with coronavirus spike peptide pools or control peptides (ViraFEST assay). The cultures had half their medium swapped for fresh IL-2 medium on days 3 and 7. This clonotype originated in a human donor who had recovered from COVID-19. The J gene is TRBJ2-1, the V gene TRBV7-2, with D hard to call. Material: CD4+ T cells from blood, cultured in vitro. The CDR3 DNA sequence: TGTGCCAGCAGCATCCTCAGGAACTCCTACAATGAGCAGTTCTTC. Protein sequence: CASSILRNSYNEQFF.